The present TCR beta chain was sequenced within a study of immune evolution from preneoplasia to lung adenocarcinoma. Method: immunoSEQ multiplex PCR; TCRdb's copy keeps in-frame clones and lacks some. Among some 5,000 clones listed, roughly 79% were seen once. The CDR3 loop spans 13 amino acids. Germline loops: CDR1 GTSNPN, CDR2 SVGIG (reference sequence). V shed 2 bases and J shed 2 bases, with 10 bases lying between them. Sequenced input: FFPE adjacent normal lung tissue. The chain has TRBV30 and TRBJ2-7; TRBD1 is a possible D gene (5 bases). The TCR comes from a donor older than 65 with lung adenocarcinoma. Here the CDR3 reads CAWSKGATYEQYF. The CDR3 region has the DNA TGTGCCTGGAGTAAAGGGGCCACCTACGAGCAGTACTTC.